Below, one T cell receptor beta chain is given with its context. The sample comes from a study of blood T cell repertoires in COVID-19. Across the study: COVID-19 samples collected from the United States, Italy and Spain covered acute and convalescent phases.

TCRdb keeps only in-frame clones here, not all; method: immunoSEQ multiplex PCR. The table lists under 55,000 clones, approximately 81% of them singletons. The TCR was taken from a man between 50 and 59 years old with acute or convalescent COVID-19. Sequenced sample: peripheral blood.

CDR3 sequence reads: CASSSAAAPTDTQYF. Written as DNA, the CDR3 is TGTGCCAGCAGCTCTGCGGCGGCCCCCACAGATACGCAGTATTTT. This sequence joins TRBV7-7 and TRBJ2-3; D is uncertain. The length of the CDR3 is 15 residues. Germline loops: CDR1 SSHAT, CDR2 FNYEAQ (reference sequence). Trimming removed 4 bases from V and 2 bases from J, with 13 bases in between.